The present T cell receptor beta chain was sequenced within a study of vaccination effects on CD4 cells after COVID-19. The repertoire was sequenced with immunoSEQ multiplex PCR; TCRdb's copy has only in-frame clones and lacks some. The sample has 40,000 to 55,000 clones, approximately 81% seen once. This clone has just a few counts. The antigen is not known. CDR1 and CDR2 from the germline V gene are SEHNR and FQNEAQ (reference sequence). The length of the CDR3 is 14 residues. Trimming removed 0 bases at V and 2 bases at J, with 8 bases between. An approximately 10-day culture period preceded the isolation of CD4+ T cells.

This chain connects TRBV7-9 to TRBJ2-7; the D is unclear. Sequences were derived from CD4+ T cells from PBMCs cultured without peptide, sampled before COVID-19 vaccination. The clonotype was recovered from a human donor who had a prior SARS-CoV-2 infection. CDR3 DNA sequence: TGTGCCAGCAGCTTAGCGCCGGAGACCTACGAGCAGTACTTC. Translated: CASSLAPETYEQYF.